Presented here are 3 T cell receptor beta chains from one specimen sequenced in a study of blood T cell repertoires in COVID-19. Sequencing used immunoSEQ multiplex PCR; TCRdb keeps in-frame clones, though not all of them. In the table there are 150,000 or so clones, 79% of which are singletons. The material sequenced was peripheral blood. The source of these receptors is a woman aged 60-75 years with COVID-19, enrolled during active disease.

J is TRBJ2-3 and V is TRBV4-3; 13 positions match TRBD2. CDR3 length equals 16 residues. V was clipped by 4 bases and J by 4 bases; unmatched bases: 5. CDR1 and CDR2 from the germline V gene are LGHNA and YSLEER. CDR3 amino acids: CASSPGLAGVPDTQYF. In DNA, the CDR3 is TGCGCCAGCAGCCCCGGACTAGCGGGAGTTCCAGATACGCAGTATTTT.

The CDR3 nucleotides are TGTGCCGCCCGCCGGGACACCAACTATGGCTACACCTTC. It codes for CAARRDTNYGYTF. The V and J genes are TRBV6-5 and TRBJ1-2; D is perhaps TRBD1 (6 bases). Germline V gene sequence: CDR1 MNHEY, CDR2 SVGAGI. The CDR3 runs 13 residues. V shed 11 bases and J shed 2 bases, with 15 bases lying between them.

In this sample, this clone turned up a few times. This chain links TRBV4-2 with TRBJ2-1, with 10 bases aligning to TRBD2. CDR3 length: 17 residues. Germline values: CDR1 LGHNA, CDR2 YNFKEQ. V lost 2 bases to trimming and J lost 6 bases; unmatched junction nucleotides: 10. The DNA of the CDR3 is TGTGCCAGCAGCCAATGGGCTCTAGCGGGGGCCCTCAATGAGCAGTTCTTC. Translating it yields CASSQWALAGALNEQFF.